This T cell receptor (beta chain) was sequenced during a study of shared clonotypes between healthy human individuals. V was trimmed by 5 bases and J by 2 bases, leaving 18 bases between them. Looked up from germline, CDR1 is SGHDT and CDR2 is YYEEEE. CDR3 length: 16 residues. About this clone: What it binds is unknown.

Assay used: immunoSEQ multiplex PCR; TCRdb lists only in-frame clones, some missing. The table records roughly 700,000 clones, about 74% of them present only once. Study-wide results and caveats: Clonotypes not shared had lower generation probabilities than those common to all four donors. A generally larger estimated richness was seen in naive subsets than in memory subsets.

Sequenced sample: memory CD4+ T cells sorted from blood. Documented subset: CD45RA-negative fraction. This sequence originates from a woman aged 25 to 39 in good health. The chain joins TRBV5-6 to TRBJ2-3; D is unresolved. This CDR3 reads CASRADASTYTDTQYF. CDR3 nucleotide sequence: TGTGCCAGCAGGGCCGATGCGTCTACCTACACAGATACGCAGTATTTT.